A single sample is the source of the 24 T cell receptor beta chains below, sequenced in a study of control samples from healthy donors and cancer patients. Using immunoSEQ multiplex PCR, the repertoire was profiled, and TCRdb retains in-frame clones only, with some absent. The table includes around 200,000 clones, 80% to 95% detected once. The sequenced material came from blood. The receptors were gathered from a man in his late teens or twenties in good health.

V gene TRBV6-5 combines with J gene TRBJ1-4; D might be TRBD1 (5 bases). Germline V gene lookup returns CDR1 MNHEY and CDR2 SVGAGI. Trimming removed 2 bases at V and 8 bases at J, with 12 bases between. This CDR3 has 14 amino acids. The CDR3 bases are TGTGCCAGCAGTTACAGGGGCGGAGGGGAAAAACTGTTTTTT. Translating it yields CASSYRGGGEKLFF.

The CDR3 here is CASSFLIPGTGIWGNYGYTF. CDR3 DNA: TGTGCCAGCAGTTTTCTTATACCCGGGACAGGGATATGGGGTAACTATGGCTACACCTTC. The chain joins TRBV28 to TRBJ1-2, with 9 positions matching TRBD1. The CDR3 length is 20 residues. Trimming at V came to 3 bases and at J to 1 base, leaving 18 bases not matched to a gene. CDR1 MDHEN and CDR2 SYDVKM come from the germline V gene.

The CDR3 region has the DNA TGTGCCAGCAGTCCTAGCGGGAGCTCCTATAATTCACCCCTCCACTTT. It encodes CASSPSGSSYNSPLHF. This rearrangement joins TRBV3-1 (or the pseudogene TRBV3-2) to TRBJ1-6; D remains ambiguous. This CDR3 region has 16 residues. V was shortened by 6 bases and J by 0 bases, with 12 bases between the two germline ends. Germline loops: CDR1 LGHDT, CDR2 YNNKEL (reference sequence).

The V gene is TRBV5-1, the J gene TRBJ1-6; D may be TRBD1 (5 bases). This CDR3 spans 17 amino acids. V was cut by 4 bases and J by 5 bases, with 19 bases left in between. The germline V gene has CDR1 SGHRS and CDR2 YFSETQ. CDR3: CASSPRGPGPNNSPLHF. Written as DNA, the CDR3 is TGCGCCAGCAGCCCGAGGGGTCCAGGCCCTAATAATTCACCCCTCCACTTT. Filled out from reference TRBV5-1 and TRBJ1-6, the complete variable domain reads KAGVTQTPRYLIKTRGQQVTLSCSPISGHRSVSWYQQTPGQGLQFLFEYFSETQRNKGNFPGRFSGRQFSNSRSEMNVSTLELGDSALYLCASSPRGPGPNNSPLHFGNGTRLTVT.

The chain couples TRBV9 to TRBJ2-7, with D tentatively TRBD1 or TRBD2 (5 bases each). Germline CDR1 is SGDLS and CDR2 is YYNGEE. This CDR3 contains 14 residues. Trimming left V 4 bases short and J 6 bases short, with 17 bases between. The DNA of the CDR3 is TGTGCCAGCAGCCCCGACGGGACCTACCGCGAGCAGTACTTC. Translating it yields CASSPDGTYREQYF.

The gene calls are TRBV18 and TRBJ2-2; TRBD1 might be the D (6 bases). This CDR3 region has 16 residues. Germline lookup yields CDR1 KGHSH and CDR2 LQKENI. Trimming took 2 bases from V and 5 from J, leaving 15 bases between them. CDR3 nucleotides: TGTGCCAGCTCACCAAGGGCACAGGGAGATACCGGGGAGCTGTTTTTT. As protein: CASSPRAQGDTGELFF.

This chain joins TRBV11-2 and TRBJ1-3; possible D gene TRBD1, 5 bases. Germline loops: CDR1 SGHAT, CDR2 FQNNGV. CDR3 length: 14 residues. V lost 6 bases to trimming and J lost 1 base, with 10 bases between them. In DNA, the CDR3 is TGTGCCAGCAGACTTAAGGGGTCTGGAAACACCATATATTTT. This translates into CASRLKGSGNTIYF.

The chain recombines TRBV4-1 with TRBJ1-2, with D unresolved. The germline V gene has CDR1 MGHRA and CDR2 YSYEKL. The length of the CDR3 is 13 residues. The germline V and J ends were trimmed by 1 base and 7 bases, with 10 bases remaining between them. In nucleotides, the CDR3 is TGCGCCAGCAGCCAAGGTCATGAGGCTGGCTACACCTTC. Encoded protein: CASSQGHEAGYTF.

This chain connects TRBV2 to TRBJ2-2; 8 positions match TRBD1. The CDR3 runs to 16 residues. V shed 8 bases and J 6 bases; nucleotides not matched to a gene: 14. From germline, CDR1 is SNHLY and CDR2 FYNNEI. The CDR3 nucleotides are TGTGCCAGCGGCGACAGGGGATATGAAGTTTCCGGGGAGCTGTTTTTT. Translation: CASGDRGYEVSGELFF.

In DNA, the CDR3 is TGTGCCAGCTCGCCTGACTTGCGGGGGGGCACGGGCACAGATACGCAGTATTTT. The encoded protein is CASSPDLRGGTGTDTQYF. The chain is built from TRBV18 and TRBJ2-3; 9 nucleotides line up with TRBD2. The CDR3 runs 18 residues. Losses at the gene ends were 6 bases for V and 1 base for J; bases not matched to a gene: 14. Germline values: CDR1 KGHSH, CDR2 LQKENI.

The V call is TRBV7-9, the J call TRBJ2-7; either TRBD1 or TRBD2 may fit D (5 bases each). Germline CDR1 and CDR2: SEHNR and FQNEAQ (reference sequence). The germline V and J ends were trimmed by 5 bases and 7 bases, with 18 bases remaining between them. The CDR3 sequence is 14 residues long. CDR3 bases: TGTGCCAGCAGCCTAAACTCGGGGACGGAAGAGCAGTACTTC. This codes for CASSLNSGTEEQYF.

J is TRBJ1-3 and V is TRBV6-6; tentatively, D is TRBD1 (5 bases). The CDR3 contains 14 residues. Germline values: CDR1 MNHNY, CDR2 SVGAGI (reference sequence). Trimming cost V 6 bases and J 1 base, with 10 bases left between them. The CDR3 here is CASRGVTSGNTIYF. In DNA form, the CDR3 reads TGTGCCAGCAGGGGGGTGACGTCTGGAAACACCATATATTTT.

CDR3 amino acids: CASSLAQGTEAFF. CDR3 bases: TGCGCCAGCAGCTTGGCCCAGGGGACTGAAGCTTTCTTT. This chain connects TRBV5-1 to TRBJ1-1; tentatively, D is TRBD1 (6 bases). The V end lost 0 bases, the J end lost 5 bases, and 8 bases lay between the germline ends. This CDR3 has 13 amino acids. CDR1 and CDR2 from the germline V gene are SGHRS and YFSETQ.

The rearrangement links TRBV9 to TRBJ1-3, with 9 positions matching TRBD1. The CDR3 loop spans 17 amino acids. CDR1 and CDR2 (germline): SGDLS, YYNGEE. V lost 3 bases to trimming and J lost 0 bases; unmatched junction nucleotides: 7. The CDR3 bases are TGTGCCAGCAGCGACGGACAGGGGTTCTTCTCTGGAAACACCATATATTTT. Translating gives CASSDGQGFFSGNTIYF.

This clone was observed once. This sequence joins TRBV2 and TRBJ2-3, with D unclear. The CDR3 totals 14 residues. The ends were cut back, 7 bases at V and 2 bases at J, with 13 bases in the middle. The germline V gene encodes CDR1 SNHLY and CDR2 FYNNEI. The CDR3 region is CASTTGDTTDTQYF. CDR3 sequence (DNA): TGTGCCAGCACCACTGGAGACACCACAGATACGCAGTATTTT. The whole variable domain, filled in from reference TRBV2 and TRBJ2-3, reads EPEVTQTPSHQVTQMGQEVILRCVPISNHLYFYWYRQILGQKVEFLVSFYNNEISEKSEIFDDQFSVERPDGSNFTLKIRSTKLEDSAMYFCASTTGDTTDTQYFGPGTRLTVL.

The CDR3 reads CASRGDRAVAEQFF. The CDR3 nucleotides are TGCGCCAGCAGAGGGGACAGGGCAGTGGCTGAGCAGTTCTTC. V gene TRBV5-1 combines with J gene TRBJ2-1, with 9 nucleotides matching TRBD1. The CDR3 sequence is 14 residues long. The germline CDR1 and CDR2 sequences are SGHRS and YFSETQ. The V and J ends lost 5 bases and 9 bases, in that order; junction bases with no gene match: 9.

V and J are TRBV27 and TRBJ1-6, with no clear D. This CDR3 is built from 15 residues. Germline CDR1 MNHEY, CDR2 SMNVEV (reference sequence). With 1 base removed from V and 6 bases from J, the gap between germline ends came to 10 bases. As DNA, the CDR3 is TGTGCCAGCAGTTTATATACAGATATTAATTCACCCCTCCACTTT. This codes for CASSLYTDINSPLHF.

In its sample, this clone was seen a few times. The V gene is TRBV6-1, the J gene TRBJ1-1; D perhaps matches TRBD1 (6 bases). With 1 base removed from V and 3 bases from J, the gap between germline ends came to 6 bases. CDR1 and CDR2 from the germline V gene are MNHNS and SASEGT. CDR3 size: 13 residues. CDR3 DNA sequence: TGTGCCAGCAGTGAAGAGGGGGACACTGAAGCTTTCTTT. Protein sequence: CASSEEGDTEAFF.

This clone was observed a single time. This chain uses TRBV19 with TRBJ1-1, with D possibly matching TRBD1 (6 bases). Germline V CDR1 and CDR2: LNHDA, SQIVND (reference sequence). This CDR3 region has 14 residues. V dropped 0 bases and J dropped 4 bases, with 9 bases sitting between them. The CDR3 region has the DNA TGTGCCAGTAGTATAGACAGGGGACGCACTGAAGCTTTCTTT. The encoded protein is CASSIDRGRTEAFF.

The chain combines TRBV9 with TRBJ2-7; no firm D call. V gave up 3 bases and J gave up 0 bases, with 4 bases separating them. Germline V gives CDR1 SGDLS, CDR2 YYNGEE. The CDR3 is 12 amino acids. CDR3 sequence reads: CASSASSYEQYF. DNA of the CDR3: TGTGCCAGCAGCGCGAGCTCCTACGAGCAGTACTTC. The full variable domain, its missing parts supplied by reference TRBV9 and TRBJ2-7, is DSGVTQTPKHLITATGQRVTLRCSPRSGDLSVYWYQQSLDQGLQFLIQYYNGEERAKGNILERFSAQQFPDLHSELNLSSLELGDSALYFCASSASSYEQYFGPGTRLTVT.

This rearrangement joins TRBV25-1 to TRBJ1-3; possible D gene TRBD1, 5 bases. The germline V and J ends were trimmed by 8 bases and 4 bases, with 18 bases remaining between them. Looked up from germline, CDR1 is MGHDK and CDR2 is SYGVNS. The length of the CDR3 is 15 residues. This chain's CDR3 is CASRQGTGVGNTIYF. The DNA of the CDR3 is TGTGCCAGCCGCCAGGGAACAGGTGTAGGAAACACCATATATTTT.

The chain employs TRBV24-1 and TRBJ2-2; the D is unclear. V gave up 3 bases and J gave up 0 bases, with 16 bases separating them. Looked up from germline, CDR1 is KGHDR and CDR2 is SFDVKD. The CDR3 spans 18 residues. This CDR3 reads CATSDPTPTRANTGELFF. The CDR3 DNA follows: TGTGCCACCAGTGATCCGACCCCGACCCGGGCGAACACCGGGGAGCTGTTTTTT.

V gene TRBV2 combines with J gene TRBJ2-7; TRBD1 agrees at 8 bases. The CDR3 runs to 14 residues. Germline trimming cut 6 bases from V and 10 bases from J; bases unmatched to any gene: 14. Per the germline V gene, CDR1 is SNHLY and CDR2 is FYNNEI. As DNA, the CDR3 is TGTGCCAGCAGCGCAACAGGGGGTTACAACGTACAGTACTTC. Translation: CASSATGGYNVQYF.

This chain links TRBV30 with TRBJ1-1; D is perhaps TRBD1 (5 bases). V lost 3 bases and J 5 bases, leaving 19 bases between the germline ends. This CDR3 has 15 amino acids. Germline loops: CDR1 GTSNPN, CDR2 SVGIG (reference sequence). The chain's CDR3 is CAWRLGGVDRTEAFF. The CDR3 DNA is TGTGCCTGGAGACTAGGAGGGGTAGATCGGACTGAAGCTTTCTTT.